These 14 T cell receptor beta chains were all obtained from the same sample, sequenced in a study of shared clonotypes between healthy human individuals. TCRdb's table, derived via immunoSEQ multiplex PCR, lists solely in-frame clones and lacks some. The profile shows hundreds of thousands of clones, just over 95% of them singletons. Naive CD8 populations comprised CD45RO-negative cells positively selected for CCR7, excluding terminally differentiated effector memory CD45RA+ cells. The specimen was naive CD8+ T cells sorted from blood. The receptors stem from a man aged 30 to 39 in good health.

This chain uses TRBV5-1 with TRBJ2-2; the D is unclear. CDR3 length: 16 residues. Germline-derived CDR1 and CDR2 are SGHRS and YFSETQ. Trimming pared 2 bases from V and 4 bases from J, leaving 15 bases between. CDR3 region: CASSLPGSGVTGELFF. CDR3 bases: TGCGCCAGCAGCTTACCTGGGTCAGGAGTCACCGGGGAGCTGTTTTTT. Full variable domain (missing parts from reference TRBV5-1 and TRBJ2-2): KAGVTQTPRYLIKTRGQQVTLSCSPISGHRSVSWYQQTPGQGLQFLFEYFSETQRNKGNFPGRFSGRQFSNSRSEMNVSTLELGDSALYLCASSLPGSGVTGELFFGEGSRLTVL.

V gene TRBV19 combines with J gene TRBJ2-1; the match to TRBD2 covers 8 bases. This CDR3 has 15 residues. Unmatched junction bases numbered 9, after V lost 3 bases and J lost 8 bases. From germline, CDR1 is LNHDA and CDR2 SQIVND (reference sequence). Here the CDR3 reads CASSIAAGDLHEQFF. CDR3 nucleotides: TGTGCCAGTAGTATTGCAGCGGGAGATCTGCATGAGCAGTTCTTC.

The chain employs TRBV25-1 and TRBJ2-6, with TRBD1 as a possible D gene (5 bases). V was trimmed by 7 bases and J by 2 bases, leaving 6 bases between them. The CDR3 is made up of 13 amino acids. Germline V gene data show CDR1 as MGHDK and CDR2 as SYGVNS. Here the CDR3 DNA reads TGTGCCAGCATAGGGGCTGGGGCCAACGTCCTGACTTTC. Its translation: CASIGAGANVLTF.

This sequence joins TRBV29-1 and TRBJ2-7, with D unclear. The CDR3 is 11 amino acids. The ends were cut back, 3 bases at V and 4 bases at J, with 7 bases in the middle. Germline V gene data show CDR1 as SQVTM and CDR2 as ANQGSEA. CDR3 DNA: TGCAGCGTTGACAAAGGTTACGAGCAGTACTTC. Translating gives CSVDKGYEQYF.

The CDR3 loop is CASSLEPLLAGTYEQYF. The CDR3 nucleotides are TGTGCCAGCAGCTTAGAGCCCCTTTTAGCGGGTACCTACGAGCAGTACTTC. The J gene is TRBJ2-7, the V gene TRBV11-2; 7 nucleotides match TRBD2. Germline V CDR1 and CDR2: SGHAT, FQNNGV. This CDR3 is built from 17 residues. Trimming took 0 bases from V and 2 from J; bases not matched to a gene: 10.

V is TRBV11-2 and J is TRBJ2-1; tentative D call: TRBD1 (5 bases). The germline V and J ends were trimmed by 2 bases and 4 bases, with 9 bases remaining between them. CDR3 size: 14 residues. Germline assignment: CDR1 SGHAT and CDR2 FQNNGV. The CDR3 DNA is TGTGCCAGCAGCTTAAAGGGGCGATACAATGAGCAGTTCTTC. This sequence encodes CASSLKGRYNEQFF.

On this clone: The limits of the CDR3 on the DNA are not certain, so only TCRdb's listed CDR3 is given. CDR3 sequence reads: CASSFGTGAFF. This sequence joins TRBV7-6 and TRBJ2-1; the D call of TRBD1 is as the table states it, not checked on the DNA. From germline, CDR1 is SGHVS and CDR2 FNYEAQ. The CDR3 is 11 residues long, ends included.

This chain joins TRBV15 and TRBJ2-1; D tentatively reads TRBD1 or TRBD2 (5 bases each). Germline assignment: CDR1 LNHNV and CDR2 YYDKDF (reference sequence). Trimming cost V 3 bases and J 6 bases, with 12 bases left between them. The CDR3 covers 14 residues. DNA for the CDR3: TGTGCCACCAGCAGGAGGGGAGCGGTCAATGAGCAGTTCTTC. This sequence encodes CATSRRGAVNEQFF.

This chain joins TRBV19 and TRBJ2-7; 7 nucleotides align to TRBD1. Germline CDR1 reads LNHDA; CDR2 reads SQIVND (reference sequence). After removal of 9 bases from V and 3 bases from J, the junction contained 14 bases not matched to a gene. This CDR3 contains 15 residues. CDR3 in DNA: TGTGCCAGCATGAAATCGGGACAGACAGTCTACGAGCAGTACTTC. Translating gives CASMKSGQTVYEQYF.

The rearrangement links TRBV4-3 to TRBJ2-3; 10 nucleotides line up with TRBD1. CDR1 is LGHNA and CDR2 is YSLEER in the germline V gene. The CDR3 is 18 residues long. V lost 0 bases to trimming and J lost 1 base; unmatched junction nucleotides: 7. The CDR3 DNA reads as TGCGCCAGCAGCCAAGATCTACGCGGGACAGGGGGCACAGATACGCAGTATTTT. Encoded protein: CASSQDLRGTGGTDTQYF.

CDR3 residues: CASSPWDANSGNTIYF. Here the CDR3 DNA reads TGTGCCAGCTCACCATGGGACGCCAACTCTGGAAACACCATATATTTT. This chain connects TRBV18 to TRBJ1-3, with D tentatively TRBD1 (5 bases). The germline V and J ends were trimmed by 2 bases and 0 bases, with 11 bases remaining between them. Germline V gene sequence: CDR1 KGHSH, CDR2 LQKENI. The CDR3 is made up of 16 amino acids. The whole variable domain, remainder taken from reference TRBV18 and TRBJ1-3, is NAGVMQNPRHLVRRRGQEARLRCSPMKGHSHVYWYRQLPEEGLKFMVYLQKENIIDESGMPKERFSAEFPKEGPSILRIQQVVRGDSAAYFCASSPWDANSGNTIYFGEGSWLTVV.

The chain recombines TRBV5-1 with TRBJ2-7; TRBD1 aligns across 7 bases. Unmatched junction bases numbered 9, after V lost 0 bases and J lost 3 bases. Germline V lookup: CDR1 SGHRS, CDR2 YFSETQ. This CDR3 is built from 16 residues. DNA of the CDR3: TGCGCCAGCAGCTTGGAGGGACAGCCAACCTACTACGAGCAGTACTTC. Translating gives CASSLEGQPTYYEQYF. The full variable domain, its missing parts supplied by reference TRBV5-1 and TRBJ2-7, is KAGVTQTPRYLIKTRGQQVTLSCSPISGHRSVSWYQQTPGQGLQFLFEYFSETQRNKGNFPGRFSGRQFSNSRSEMNVSTLELGDSALYLCASSLEGQPTYYEQYFGPGTRLTVT.

V gene TRBV9 combines with J gene TRBJ1-1, with TRBD1 matching 9 bases. Germline loops: CDR1 SGDLS, CDR2 YYNGEE. Trimming took 0 bases from V and 3 from J; bases not matched to a gene: 3. The CDR3 runs 15 residues. The CDR3: CASSVGDRGYTEAFF. The DNA of the CDR3 is TGTGCCAGCAGCGTAGGCGACAGGGGGTACACTGAAGCTTTCTTT.

The chain couples TRBV4-3 to TRBJ2-1, with 9 bases that match TRBD2. The CDR3 is made up of 15 amino acids. Germline V gene lookup returns CDR1 LGHNA and CDR2 YSLEER. J was trimmed by 8 bases and V by 1 base; bases with no gene match: 6. The CDR3 DNA follows: TGCGCCAGCAGCCAAGGAGCGGGAGGCCGTTATGAGCAGTTCTTC. Translating it yields CASSQGAGGRYEQFF.